The 11 T cell receptor beta chains reported below all come from one sample, sequenced in a study of vaccination and CD4 T cells after COVID-19. These receptors have no known antigen. Sequence data for DNA of cultured CD4+ T cells were generated by the Oncomine TCR Beta short-read assay. TCRdb analysed the PCR reads with MiXCR anew, one entry per CDR3 protein. This table has some 9,500 distinct CDR3 sequences, around 49% appearing once. As to treatment: roughly nine-day PBMC culture with coronavirus spike peptide pools or control peptides (ViraFEST assay). The sequencing sample was made of CD4+ T cells from blood, cultured in vitro. All receptors derive from a human donor who had recovered from COVID-19.

The rearrangement links TRBV21-1 to TRBJ2-2. TRBV21-1 is described as a pseudogene. This CDR3 contains 13 residues. Here the CDR3 reads CASSKYNTGELFF. For the CDR3, the DNA is TGTGCCAGCAGCAAATACAACACCGGGGAGCTGTTTTTT.

This chain joins TRBV7-9 and TRBJ1-1; D possibly corresponds to TRBD1 (6 bases). The V end was cut by 1 base, the J end by 0 bases, with 9 bases between. Looked up from germline, CDR1 is SEHNR and CDR2 is FQNEAQ (reference sequence). The CDR3 contains 15 residues. CDR3 bases: TGTGCCAGCAGCTTAGAAGGACAGCTGAACACTGAAGCTTTCTTT. Its protein product is CASSLEGQLNTEAFF. The full variable domain, completed using reference TRBV7-9 and TRBJ1-1, is DTGVSQNPRHKITKRGQNVTFRCDPISEHNRLYWYRQTLGQGPEFLTYFQNEAQLEKSRLLSDRFSAERPKGSFSTLEIQRTEQGDSAMYLCASSLEGQLNTEAFFGQGTRLTVV.

This clonotype was seen only a few times. The rearrangement links TRBV7-2 to TRBJ1-1; the D gene is possibly TRBD1 (5 bases). In germline, CDR1 is SGHTA, CDR2 FQGNSA. Trimming shortened V by 1 base and J by 1 base, and 25 bases separated the two germline ends. This CDR3 region has 20 residues. In DNA, the CDR3 is TGTGCCAGCAGCTTAGTGAGGGGTCCGGGACGAACGGGTCCGAACACTGAAGCTTTCTTT. Translating it yields CASSLVRGPGRTGPNTEAFF.

In its sample, this clonotype was seen a few times. This sequence joins TRBV20-1 and TRBJ1-1; D ambiguous. CDR3 length: 12 residues. Germline-derived CDR1 and CDR2 are DFQATT and SNEGSKA (reference sequence). With 2 bases removed from V and 2 bases from J, the gap between germline ends came to 6 bases. CDR3 sequence reads: CSARSDNTEAFF. DNA of the CDR3: TGCAGTGCTAGATCAGATAACACTGAAGCTTTCTTT.

This sequence joins TRBV28 and TRBJ2-3; 12 bases line up with TRBD2. Germline assignment: CDR1 MDHEN and CDR2 SYDVKM. The CDR3 is made up of 17 amino acids. The V segment lost 4 bases and the J segment 4 bases; nucleotides outside the gene matches: 9. CDR3 residues: CASSSPRLAGEADTQYF. The CDR3 DNA follows: TGTGCCAGCAGTTCACCGCGACTAGCGGGAGAGGCAGATACGCAGTATTTT. The full variable domain, in which reference TRBV28 and TRBJ2-3 provide the parts outside the CDR3, is DVKVTQSSRYLVKRTGEKVFLECVQDMDHENMFWYRQDPGLGLRLIYFSYDVKMKEKGDIPEGYSVSREKKERFSLILESASTNQTSMYLCASSSPRLAGEADTQYFGPGTRLTVL.

The V gene is TRBV10-2, the J gene TRBJ1-1; TRBD1 aligns across 7 bases. Germline V gene data show CDR1 as WSHSY and CDR2 as SAAADI. This CDR3 contains 14 residues. V was clipped by 6 bases and J by 5 bases; unmatched bases: 9. In nucleotides, the CDR3 is TGCGCCAGCAGGGTCCTATCAGGGGGGACTGAAGCTTTCTTT. Translating it yields CASRVLSGGTEAFF.

This clonotype was seen a handful of times. DNA for the CDR3: TGTGCCAGCACCCTCGCGGGCCTGGTTGTGAACACTGAAGCTTTCTTT. This translates into CASTLAGLVVNTEAFF. V is TRBV6-1 and J is TRBJ1-1; unclear D gene. Between the trimmed V and J ends, which lost 7 bases and 0 bases, there was a span of 18 bases. Germline CDR1 reads MNHNS; CDR2 reads SASEGT. CDR3 length: 16 amino acids.

The rearrangement links TRBV6-1 to TRBJ1-5; 8 bases line up with TRBD1. The trim removed 11 bases at V and 4 bases at J, leaving 10 bases unmatched. The CDR3 totals 14 residues. CDR1 and CDR2 (germline): MNHNS, SASEGT. This CDR3 reads CAARTGLGNQPQHF. In nucleotides, the CDR3 is TGTGCCGCCCGGACAGGGTTAGGGAATCAGCCCCAGCATTTT.

In this sample, this clonotype turned up a few times. The rearrangement uses TRBV7-8 and TRBJ1-5; D call uncertain. Between the trimmed V and J ends, which lost 0 bases and 0 bases, there was a span of 12 bases. In germline, CDR1 is SGHVS, CDR2 FQNEAQ. The CDR3 runs 17 residues. The CDR3 DNA follows: TGTGCCAGCAGCTTAGCGAAGGAGGTCTATAGCAATCAGCCCCAGCATTTT. Protein product: CASSLAKEVYSNQPQHF.

V gene TRBV6-5 combines with J gene TRBJ2-7; perhaps TRBD1 as D (5 bases). V was pared by 3 bases and J by 4 bases, with 10 bases between. In germline, CDR1 is MNHEY, CDR2 SVGAGI. This CDR3 is 13 amino acids long. CDR3 in amino acids: CASSYRQNYEQYF. CDR3 coding DNA: TGTGCCAGCAGTTATCGACAGAATTACGAGCAGTACTTC.

The sample holds a few counts of this clonotype. The chain combines TRBV12-3 or TRBV12-4 with TRBJ1-5; tentative D call: TRBD1 (6 bases). The V end was cut by 6 bases, the J end by 0 bases, with 12 bases between. The CDR3 runs 15 residues. The CDR3 loop is CASSLDRISNQPQHF. The CDR3 DNA is TGTGCCAGCAGCCTGGACAGAATTAGCAATCAGCCCCAGCATTTT.